The rows below give T cell receptor beta chains drawn from one sample of a study of shared T cell receptors in the human thymus. Profiling relied on immunoSEQ multiplex PCR, and the TCRdb table lists in-frame clones only, not all of them. The sample yields 550,000 to 800,000 clones, 80% to 90% seen once. This sample was also put to use in a study of human thymus T cells.

Sample: thymocytes. These TCRs come from a girl under three years old with a congenital heart defect. Both conserved end residues are part of each CDR3. D genes are given only for firm matches. Clone size appears in some rows only: once, few, many, or a class for an expanded clone.

>TRBJ2-7|TRBD1|NA|TRBV2
CASNRDRAYEQYF
TGTGCCAGCAACCGGGACAGAGCCTACGAGCAGTACTTC
>TRBJ2-3|TRBD2|NA|TRBV27
CASSDTLAGGLTDTQYF
TGTGCCAGCAGTGACACTCTAGCGGGGGGCCTCACAGATACGCAGTATTTT
>TRBJ2-5|TRBD2|once|TRBV18
CASSLGLAPGETQYF
TGTGCCAGCTCACTCGGACTAGCCCCGGGGGAGACCCAGTACTTC
>TRBJ2-5|TRBD1|NA|TRBV4-3
CASSPQNYGQVEWPEETQYF
TGCGCCAGCAGCCCACAAAACTATGGACAGGTCGAATGGCCCGAAGAGACCCAGTACTTC
>TRBJ2-1|TRBD2|NA|TRBV5-6
CASSQSGGSSYNEQFF
TGTGCCAGCAGCCAAAGCGGGGGGAGCTCCTACAATGAGCAGTTCTTC
>TRBJ1-6|TRBD1|few|TRBV6-5
CATKTHGTGDSPLHF
TGTGCCACCAAAACCCACGGGACAGGGGATTCACCCCTCCACTTT
>TRBJ1-5|TRBD1|once|TRBV6-5
CASSSDRTGYNQPQHF
TGTGCCAGCAGTTCCGACCGGACAGGTTATAATCAGCCCCAGCATTTT
>TRBJ1-1|NA|NA|TRBV28
CASSFPDSRNTEAFF
TGTGCCAGCAGTTTTCCGGACAGTCGCAACACTGAAGCTTTCTTT
>TRBJ2-3|NA|NA|TRBV5-6
CASSLAPDKTSTDTQYF
TGTGCCAGCAGCTTGGCACCGGACAAAACTAGCACAGATACGCAGTATTTT
>TRBJ2-7|NA|NA|TRBV6-5
CASSYSSRDNYEQYF
TGTGCCAGCAGTTACTCATCCAGGGACAACTACGAGCAGTACTTC
>TRBJ2-7|NA|NA|TRBV6-1
CASSEVPGAFYEQYF
TGTGCCAGCAGTGAAGTCCCGGGAGCCTTCTACGAGCAGTACTTC
>TRBJ1-3|NA|NA|TRBV5-1
CASSWGGYSGNTIYF
TGCGCCAGCAGCTGGGGGGGTTACTCTGGAAACACCATATATTTT
>TRBJ1-1|TRBD1|NA|TRBV5-4
CASSEGQGSIAEAFF
TGTGCCAGCAGCGAAGGACAGGGAAGTATCGCTGAAGCTTTCTTT
>TRBJ1-3|NA|NA|TRBV11-2
CASSLGSEGYHSGNTIYF
TGTGCCAGCAGCTTAGGTTCGGAGGGCTACCACTCTGGAAACACCATATATTTT
>TRBJ1-1|TRBD1|NA|TRBV2
CASSGPTGQLNTEAFF
TGTGCCAGCAGTGGTCCTACGGGACAGTTGAACACTGAAGCTTTCTTT
>TRBJ1-2|TRBD1|NA|TRBV12-5
CASGSPGTGKDYGYTF
TGTGCTAGTGGGTCCCCCGGGACAGGGAAAGACTATGGCTACACCTTC
>TRBJ1-2|NA|NA|TRBV14
CASSQPRWAGDYGYTF
TGTGCCAGCAGCCAACCTCGATGGGCAGGGGATTATGGCTACACCTTC
>TRBJ1-2|NA|NA|TRBV5-1
CASSQMTTGPPNGYTF
TGCGCCAGCAGCCAGATGACGACAGGCCCACCTAATGGCTACACCTTC
>TRBJ2-1|NA|NA|TRBV7-9
CASQNEQFF
TGTGCCAGCCAAAATGAGCAGTTCTTC
>TRBJ2-7|TRBD1|NA|TRBV4-1
CASSQDHSRQGEGYEQYF
TGCGCCAGCAGCCAAGATCATTCCCGACAGGGCGAGGGCTACGAGCAGTACTTC
>TRBJ1-5|NA|NA|TRBV9
CASSETGKGNQPQHF
TGTGCCAGCAGCGAAACAGGGAAGGGCAATCAGCCCCAGCATTTT
>TRBJ1-1|TRBD1|NA|TRBV11-2
CASSDRDSYEAFF
TGTGCCAGCAGCGACCGGGACAGCTATGAAGCTTTCTTT
>TRBJ2-1|NA|NA|TRBV5-1
CASSDGTSFLNEQFF
TGCGCCAGCAGCGATGGGACTTCCTTTTTAAATGAGCAGTTCTTC
>TRBJ2-7|NA|NA|TRBV28
CASSRGFSYEQYF
TGTGCCAGCAGCAGGGGTTTTTCATACGAGCAGTACTTC
>TRBJ2-4|NA|NA|TRBV27
CASAPVRRAPQYF
TGTGCCAGCGCACCAGTTAGGAGGGCGCCTCAGTACTTC
>TRBJ2-3|NA|NA|TRBV29-1
CSVDTHRADTQYF
TGCAGCGTTGATACCCACAGGGCAGATACGCAGTATTTT
>TRBJ1-3|NA|NA|TRBV30
CAWGGGRVGNTIYF
TGTGCCTGGGGGGGAGGCCGAGTAGGAAACACCATATATTTT
>TRBJ2-1|TRBD1|NA|TRBV5-1
CASSLGLDRGSNEQFF
TGCGCCAGCAGCTTGGGATTGGACAGGGGCAGCAATGAGCAGTTCTTC
>TRBJ1-1|TRBD1|NA|TRBV13
CASSSAKGGSDRKGWDTEAFF
TGTGCCAGCAGCTCAGCAAAGGGAGGATCGGACAGGAAGGGCTGGGACACTGAAGCTTTCTTT
>TRBJ2-7|NA|NA|TRBV6-5
CASSYSGGKSYEQYF
TGTGCCAGCAGTTACTCGGGGGGAAAGTCCTACGAGCAGTACTTC
>TRBJ1-1|TRBD1|NA|TRBV11-2
CASSSRQGGTEAFF
TGTGCCAGCAGCTCTAGACAGGGTGGGACTGAAGCTTTCTTT
>TRBJ1-1|NA|once|TRBV5-1
CASSGSENTEAFF
TGCGCCAGCAGCGGTTCAGAGAACACTGAAGCTTTCTTT
>TRBJ1-2|TRBD1|NA|TRBV18
CASSPPYPGQGEGGYTF
TGTGCCAGCTCACCACCTTATCCGGGACAGGGCGAAGGTGGCTACACCTTC
>TRBJ2-7|NA|NA|TRBV28
CASRSPHEQYF
TGTGCCAGCAGATCCCCTCACGAGCAGTACTTC
>TRBJ1-5|TRBD1|NA|TRBV28
CASSYYRGSSNQPQHF
TGTGCCAGCAGCTACTACAGGGGATCGAGCAATCAGCCCCAGCATTTT
>TRBJ2-1|NA|NA|TRBV5-1
CASSLAPGGAGNEQFF
TGCGCCAGCAGCTTGGCCCCCGGGGGTGCGGGCAATGAGCAGTTCTTC
>TRBJ1-1|TRBD1|once|TRBV12-5
CASGLVIAGGDTEAFF
TGTGCTAGTGGTTTGGTAATCGCAGGGGGCGACACTGAAGCTTTCTTT
>TRBJ1-4|TRBD1|NA|TRBV6-5
CASSSLGTGTEKLFF
TGTGCCAGCAGTTCCCTTGGGACAGGGACGGAAAAACTGTTTTTT
>TRBJ1-2|NA|NA|TRBV4-3
CASSQTPRDKEGTGNYGYTF
TGCGCCAGCAGCCAAACCCCCCGAGACAAAGAGGGTACCGGCAACTATGGCTACACCTTC
>TRBJ1-2|NA|NA|TRBV18
CASSHGQRSSGYTF
TGTGCCAGCTCACACGGACAGCGGTCTTCTGGCTACACCTTC
>TRBJ2-5|TRBD2|NA|TRBV7-8
CASSLKAGAKQETQYF
TGTGCCAGCAGCTTAAAAGCGGGGGCGAAACAAGAGACCCAGTACTTC
>TRBJ1-2|NA|NA|TRBV2
CASNPTGSSTSYTF
TGTGCCAGCAATCCGACAGGTAGCTCTACGTCCTACACCTTC
>TRBJ1-1|NA|NA|TRBV25-1
CASSDPEIGDTEAFF
TGTGCCAGCAGTGATCCCGAAATCGGTGACACTGAAGCTTTCTTT